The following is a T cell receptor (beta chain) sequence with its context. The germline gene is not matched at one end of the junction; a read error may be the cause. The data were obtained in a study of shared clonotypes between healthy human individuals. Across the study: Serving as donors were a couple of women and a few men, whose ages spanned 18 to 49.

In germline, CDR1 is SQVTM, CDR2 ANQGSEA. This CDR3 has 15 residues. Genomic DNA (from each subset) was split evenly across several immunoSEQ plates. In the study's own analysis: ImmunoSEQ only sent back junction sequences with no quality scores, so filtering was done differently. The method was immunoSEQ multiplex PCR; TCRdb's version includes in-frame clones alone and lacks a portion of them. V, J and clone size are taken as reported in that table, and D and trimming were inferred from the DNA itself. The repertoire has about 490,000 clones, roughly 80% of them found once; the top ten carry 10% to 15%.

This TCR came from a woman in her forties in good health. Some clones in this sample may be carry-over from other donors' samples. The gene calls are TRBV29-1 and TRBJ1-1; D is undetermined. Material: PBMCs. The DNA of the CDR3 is TGCAGCGTTGACAAAGAAGGGATTGGGATCACTAAAGCTTTCTTT. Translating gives CSVDKEGIGITKAFF.